A selection of T cell receptor beta chains follows, all from one sample in a study of CD8+CD57+ T cells in acquired aplastic anemia. TCRdb ran MiXCR on the reads and lists one entry per CDR3 protein. The sample records about 40,000 distinct CDR3 sequences, 63% being singletons. The sequenced sample consisted of sorted CD4+, CD8+, or CD8+CD57+ T cells (not recorded which) from PBMCs. These receptors all come from a human donor with aplastic anemia. Each CDR3 is given with its conserved first and last residue. A D gene is named only where the DNA matches it firmly. Expanded clones are given a class, and other clones once, few, many or no size at all.

>TRBV20-1|once|NA|TRBJ1-2
TGCAGTGGGAGGATGGGGTCCTATGGCTACACCTTC
CSGRMGSYGYTF
>TRBV5-1|NA|NA|TRBJ2-7
TGCGCCAGCAGCGTGACAGAATTGTACTACGAGCAGTACTTC
CASSVTELYYEQYF
>TRBV10-3|NA|NA|TRBJ2-7
TGTGCCATCAGTGAGCAGGGCGGAGGCTCCTACGAGCAGTACTTC
CAISEQGGGSYEQYF
>TRBV10-3|few|NA|TRBJ1-2
TGTGCCATCAGCGGACACCGTTCCAGCGAGTATGGCTACACCTTC
CAISGHRSSEYGYTF
>TRBV7-9|NA|NA|TRBJ2-7
TGTGCCAGCAGCTTAAGCGACAGGGCGGGGGAGCAGTACTTC
CASSLSDRAGEQYF
>TRBV10-3|NA|NA|TRBJ2-1
TGTGCCATCAGTGGACATCGGGGGCGGGATACGCAGTTCTTC
CAISGHRGRDTQFF
>TRBV19|NA|NA|TRBJ1-2
TGTGCCAGTAGTATAAGGATCACTAACTATGGCTACACCTTC
CASSIRITNYGYTF
>TRBV10-3|NA|NA|TRBJ1-2
TGTGCCATCAGTGAGTCCGCAGGGAACTATGGCTACACCTTC
CAISESAGNYGYTF
>TRBV20-1|NA|TRBD1|TRBJ1-6
TGCAGTGCGCGAAGTACCGGGACAGGCTGGTCACCCCTCCACTTT
CSARSTGTGWSPLHF
>TRBV5-1|NA|TRBD1|TRBJ1-5
TGCGCCAGCAGCTTGGGGACAGGGGGTAATAATCAGCCCCAGCATTTT
CASSLGTGGNNQPQHF
>TRBV10-3|once|TRBD1|TRBJ1-1
TGTGCCATCAGTGAGGGACAGGACGGGAACACTGAAGCTTTCTTT
CAISEGQDGNTEAFF
>TRBV9|many|NA|TRBJ2-2
TGTGCCAGCAGCGTAGTTTCCACCGGGGAGCTGTTTTTT
CASSVVSTGELFF
>TRBV6-2/TRBV6-3|few|TRBD1|TRBJ1-4
TGTGCCAGCAGTTCCGGGACAGGGGCAGGGAAACTGTTTTTT
CASSSGTGAGKLFF
>TRBV20-1|NA|NA|TRBJ2-7
TGCAGTGCTAGAGAAGGACCTTACGAGCAGTACTTC
CSAREGPYEQYF
>TRBV5-1|NA|NA|TRBJ2-1
TGCGCCAGCAGCCCCAAGCCCCGGGATGAGCAGTTCTTC
CASSPKPRDEQFF
>TRBV20-1|NA|NA|TRBJ2-7
TGCAGTGCTAGAGATCGCACAGGGCCGTCCTACGAGCAGTACTTC
CSARDRTGPSYEQYF
>TRBV25-1|NA|TRBD2|TRBJ2-1
TGCGCCAGCAGCCCTTTTATAGCGGGAGGGCCTAGTGGGCAGTTCTTC
CASSPFIAGGPSGQFF
>TRBV5-4|many|NA|TRBJ2-5
TGTGCCAGCAGCTTGTCCGGACAAGAGACCCAGTACTTC
CASSLSGQETQYF
>TRBV29-1|NA|NA|TRBJ1-1
TGCAGCGTTAATACCGGGGAGAACACTGAAGCTTTCTTT
CSVNTGENTEAFF
>TRBV10-3|NA|NA|TRBJ2-7
TGTGCCAGCAGCTACAGGGAAGGGGTTGCCTACGAGCAGTACTTC
CASSYREGVAYEQYF
>TRBV12-3/TRBV12-4|NA|NA|TRBJ2-1
TGTGCCAGCGAGGGAGATTACAATGAGCAGTTCTTC
CASEGDYNEQFF
>TRBV30|NA|NA|TRBJ1-1
TGTGCCTGGAGTGCGGTCAGGGCTAGTACTGAAGCTTTCTTT
CAWSAVRASTEAFF
>TRBV12-3/TRBV12-4|NA|NA|TRBJ1-2
TGTGCCAGCAGTTTAGCCAGCAGCTATGGCTACACCTTC
CASSLASSYGYTF
>TRBV5-6|many|NA|TRBJ1-5
TGTGCCAGCAGGTACTGGGGAGGGGGTCAGCCCCAGCATTTT
CASRYWGGGQPQHF
>TRBV11-1|NA|TRBD1|TRBJ1-5
TGTGCCAGCAGCACGGGACAGGCTTCAGGGCCCCAGCATTTT
CASSTGQASGPQHF
>TRBV25-1|once|NA|TRBJ2-3
TGTGCCAGCAGTACTACAGCAGATACGCAGTATTTT
CASSTTADTQYF
>TRBV7-6|NA|NA|TRBJ1-1
TGTGCCAGCAGCTTATCGGAGAACACTGAAGCTTTCTTT
CASSLSENTEAFF
>TRBV6-1|many|TRBD1|TRBJ2-7
TGTGCCAGCAGTGAAGCGGGGGGGACAGGGAGCGACGAGCAGTACTTC
CASSEAGGTGSDEQYF
>TRBV7-9|once|TRBD1|TRBJ1-5
TGTGCCAGTCAAATGCAGGGGGGCAATCAGCCCCAGCATTTT
CASQMQGGNQPQHF
>TRBV4-2|NA|NA|TRBJ2-2
TGTGCCAGCAGCCAAGAGGCGGCACACACCGGGGAGCTGTTTTTT
CASSQEAAHTGELFF
>TRBV20-1|few|TRBD1|TRBJ1-6
TGCAGTGCTCCAACCGTGCAGGGGGCCAATTCACCCCTCCACTTT
CSAPTVQGANSPLHF
>TRBV29-1|once|NA|TRBJ2-7
TGCAGCGTTGTGCGACTGGAGGACTACGAGCAGTACTTC
CSVVRLEDYEQYF
>TRBV15|NA|NA|TRBJ2-2
TGTGCCACCAGCAGCGCCACAGGGTTGAACACCGGGGAGCTGTTTTTT
CATSSATGLNTGELFF
>TRBV20-1|NA|TRBD1|TRBJ1-6
TGCAGTGCTAGGACGATGACTGACAGGGGAGGTTCACCCCTCCACTTT
CSARTMTDRGGSPLHF
>TRBV9|many|TRBD2|TRBJ2-3
TGTGCCAGCAGCGTACTAGCGGGGGGCCCCCTCACAGATACGCAGTATTTT
CASSVLAGGPLTDTQYF